One and the same sample provided the 29 T cell receptor beta chains below, sequenced in a study of regulatory T cells in long-lasting Graves disease. HTBI primers from iRepertoire and Arm-PCR of CDR3 regions yielded the TCR beta libraries. TCRdb ran MiXCR on the multiplex PCR reads and lists one entry per CDR3 protein. This repertoire shows roughly 400,000 distinct CDR3 sequences, over 15% found once; its top ten account for 20% to 25%. Documented time point: newly diagnosed GD, antithyroid drugs for less than 3 months. Following extraction of RNA from PBMCs, that RNA was used to make the TCR library. These data also featured in a second study, about T cells in Graves' hyperthyroidism and ophthalmopathy.

The sample consisted of peripheral blood mononuclear cells (PBMCs), taken at new diagnosis, from a patient treated with antithyroid drugs. The receptors here all came from a woman younger than 35 with Graves disease.

This clonotype was seen only a few times. The chain is built from TRBV27 and TRBJ1-6, with 7 bases aligning to TRBD1. V lost 6 bases to trimming and J lost 12 bases; unmatched junction nucleotides: 20. The CDR3 runs 17 residues. Germline CDR1 reads MNHEY; CDR2 reads SMNVEV (reference sequence). In DNA form, the CDR3 reads TGTGCCAGCAGCCTCTCACAGGGGCGCGTGGGATTAGGACCCCTCCACTTT. Residues: CASSLSQGRVGLGPLHF.

For this clonotype: A read error may produce the germline difference seen at one junction end. V usage is TRBV9 and J usage is TRBJ2-4, with D perhaps TRBD1 (6 bases). The CDR3 length is 14 residues. The germline gives CDR1 SGDLS, CDR2 YYNGEE. Here the CDR3 reads CACSPAGVFQKQYF. Here the CDR3 DNA reads TGTGCCTGCAGCCCCGCAGGGGTCTTCCAGAAGCAGTACTTC. The full variable domain, with the rest looked up from reference TRBV9 and TRBJ2-4, is DSGVTQTPKHLITATGQRVTLRCSPRSGDLSVYWYQQSLDQGLQFLIQYYNGEERAKGNILERFSAQQFPDLHSELNLSSLELGDSALYFCACSPAGVFQKQYFGAGTRLSVL.

This clonotype was observed a few times. This chain links TRBV10-3 with TRBJ2-7; D possibly corresponds to TRBD1 (5 bases). The CDR3 contains 17 residues. The germline V gene has CDR1 ENHRY and CDR2 SYGVKD. Trimming shortened V by 2 bases and J by 2 bases, and 19 bases separated the two germline ends. The CDR3 is CAISEPSGAPRAYEQYF. CDR3 nucleotide sequence: TGTGCCATCAGTGAGCCTTCTGGGGCACCGAGAGCCTACGAGCAGTACTTC.

V is TRBV14 and J is TRBJ1-5; no definite D call. Germline CDR1 reads SGHDN; CDR2 reads FVKESK. CDR3 length: 12 residues. The V end was cut by 4 bases, the J end by 4 bases, with 5 bases between. The CDR3 loop is CASSPKNQPQHF. DNA for the CDR3: TGTGCCAGCAGCCCAAAGAATCAGCCCCAGCATTTT.

At least ten counts were recorded for this clonotype. The chain joins TRBV10-3 to TRBJ2-1, with TRBD1 identical over 9 bases. The CDR3 totals 15 residues. J lost 5 bases, V lost 4 bases, and 6 bases had no gene match. CDR1 is ENHRY, CDR2 SYGVKD, per germline. CDR3 residues: CAISGGTGTDNEQFF. The CDR3 bases are TGTGCCATCAGTGGAGGGACAGGGACGGACAATGAGCAGTTCTTC.

This chain links TRBV20-1 with TRBJ2-3; a weak D match, TRBD2 (5 bases). The CDR3 loop spans 16 amino acids. The germline V gene has CDR1 DFQATT and CDR2 SNEGSKA (reference sequence). The V gene lost 6 bases and the J gene lost 2 bases, with 21 bases spanning the gap. Here the CDR3 DNA reads TGCAGTGCCACCTCCGCGGGTAGCGCAAACACAGATACGCAGTATTTT. Its translation is CSATSAGSANTDTQYF.

The V gene is TRBV5-1, the J gene TRBJ1-2; D not resolved. This CDR3 spans 16 amino acids. CDR1 is SGHRS, CDR2 YFSETQ, per germline. V lost 0 bases and J 0 bases, leaving 12 bases between the germline ends. The CDR3 DNA follows: TGCGCCAGCAGCTTGGTGTCAGGCCTTACTAACTATGGCTACACCTTC. Translation gives CASSLVSGLTNYGYTF.

This clonotype has ten or more counts. This chain links TRBV15 with TRBJ2-7; D gene ambiguous. The germline V gene has CDR1 LNHNV and CDR2 YYDKDF (reference sequence). The CDR3 is made up of 15 amino acids. Trimming left V 0 bases short and J 0 bases short, with 9 bases between. The CDR3: CATSREASLSYEQYF. The CDR3 nucleotides are TGTGCCACCAGCAGAGAGGCGAGCCTCTCCTACGAGCAGTACTTC.

This chain connects TRBV20-1 to TRBJ2-5; 7 bases align to TRBD2. CDR3 size: 12 residues. In germline, CDR1 is DFQATT, CDR2 SNEGSKA (reference sequence). J was trimmed by 3 bases and V by 5 bases; bases with no gene match: 3. The CDR3 DNA reads TGCAGTGCTCTCACTAGCGAAGAGACCCAGTACTTC. Its translation: CSALTSEETQYF.

This clonotype was counted only a few times. The chain recombines TRBV7-9 with TRBJ2-7; 8 bases agree with TRBD2. Per germline, CDR1 SEHNR and CDR2 FQNEAQ (reference sequence). Trimming at V came to 5 bases and at J to 5 bases, leaving 11 bases not matched to a gene. The CDR3 is made up of 15 amino acids. The CDR3 DNA reads as TGTGCCAGCAGCCCAAGTTCGAGCGGGAGACACGAGCAGTACTTC. This codes for CASSPSSSGRHEQYF.

This clonotype was seen a few times. This chain joins TRBV7-3 and TRBJ2-3; 14 nucleotides align to TRBD2. V lost 5 bases, J lost 5 bases, and 6 bases stayed unmatched. This CDR3 spans 16 amino acids. Germline V gives CDR1 SGHTA, CDR2 FQGTGA. The CDR3 protein is CASSPWTSGRRDTQYF. DNA for the CDR3: TGTGCCAGCAGCCCCTGGACTAGCGGGAGGAGAGATACGCAGTATTTT.

This clonotype was counted ten times or more. The V call is TRBV15, the J call TRBJ2-5, with D maybe TRBD2 (7 bases). The CDR3 consists of 15 residues. Trimming cost V 1 base and J 4 bases, with 13 bases left between them. The germline V gene encodes CDR1 LNHNV and CDR2 YYDKDF (reference sequence). CDR3 DNA: TGTGCCACCAGCAGAGTTGCAGGGGAGGGAGAGACCCAGTACTTC. Amino acids: CATSRVAGEGETQYF. Full variable domain (outside the CDR3, taken from reference TRBV15 and TRBJ2-5): DAMVIQNPRYQVTQFGKPVTLSCSQTLNHNVMYWYQQKSSQAPKLLFHYYDKDFNNEADTPDNFQSRRPNTSFCFLDIRSPGLGDTAMYLCATSRVAGEGETQYFGPGTRLLVL.

The V gene is TRBV6-1, the J gene TRBJ2-6; D is unresolved. Trimming removed 7 bases at V and 4 bases at J, with 11 bases between. The CDR3 sequence is 14 residues long. CDR1 MNHNS and CDR2 SASEGT come from the germline V gene. Here the CDR3 DNA reads TGTGCCAGCACAGTTTTCGGGGGGGCCAACGTCCTGACTTTC. Its translation: CASTVFGGANVLTF.

This clonotype showed up many times. The CDR3 sequence is CASSLVTSGSEQYF. In DNA form, the CDR3 reads TGTGCCAGCAGCTTAGTTACTAGCGGGAGCGAGCAGTACTTC. The chain links TRBV13 to TRBJ2-7, with 11 bases identical to TRBD2. This CDR3 comprises 14 residues. Unmatched junction bases numbered 2, after V lost 1 base and J lost 6 bases. Germline loops: CDR1 PRHDT, CDR2 FYEKMQ (reference sequence).

The chain is built from TRBV6-2 or TRBV6-3 and TRBJ2-1; 8 nucleotides align to TRBD2. V was clipped by 8 bases and J by 0 bases; unmatched bases: 24. The CDR3 covers 21 residues. CDR1 and CDR2 (germline): MNHEY, SVGEGT. For the CDR3, the DNA is TGTGCCAGCTCACCACTTGGGCCCCGCAGGGAGCGGGAGAGCTCCTACAATGAGCAGTTCTTC. It specifies CASSPLGPRRERESSYNEQFF.

This clonotype was counted between two and nine times. This rearrangement joins TRBV7-9 to TRBJ1-2; 7 bases map to TRBD1. Looked up from germline, CDR1 is SEHNR and CDR2 is FQNEAQ (reference sequence). CDR3 length: 14 residues. The V and J ends lost 1 base and 4 bases, in that order; junction bases with no gene match: 3. This CDR3 is CASSLGTGTYGYTF. CDR3 DNA: TGTGCCAGCAGCTTAGGGACAGGCACCTATGGCTACACCTTC. The complete variable domain, with remaining parts taken from reference TRBV7-9 and TRBJ1-2, reads DTGVSQNPRHKITKRGQNVTFRCDPISEHNRLYWYRQTLGQGPEFLTYFQNEAQLEKSRLLSDRFSAERPKGSFSTLEIQRTEQGDSAMYLCASSLGTGTYGYTFGSGTRLTVV.

This clonotype was counted once. It may be a read error: a sequence one base away is much more abundant. V is TRBV7-2 and J is TRBJ2-1, with D perhaps matching TRBD1 or TRBD2 (5 bases each). The CDR3 spans 15 residues. CDR1 and CDR2 from the germline V gene are SGHTA and FQGNSA. Trimming took off 8 bases at V and 4 bases at J, with 18 bases between the two ends. DNA for the CDR3: TGTGCCAGCGGCGTAACCCGGGACGGTTACAATGAGCAGTTCTTC. This codes for CASGVTRDGYNEQFF.

The chain links TRBV2 to TRBJ2-2; no definite D call. This CDR3 spans 14 amino acids. Germline V gene data show CDR1 as SNHLY and CDR2 as FYNNEI. Trimming stripped 5 bases from V and 3 bases from J, with 10 bases between. CDR3 in amino acids: CASSPGSDTGELFF. The DNA for the CDR3 is TGTGCCAGCAGTCCCGGGTCCGACACCGGGGAGCTGTTTTTT.

The chain is built from TRBV5-1 and TRBJ2-1; D gene unclear. The DNA end is more similar to TRBJ2-5, so the J call may be wrong. Germline CDR1 reads SGHRS; CDR2 reads YFSETQ. The CDR3 length is 14 residues. The CDR3 here is CASSSAAMGETQYF. CDR3 in DNA: TGCGCCAGCAGCTCGGCCGCCATGGGCGAGACCCAGTACTTC.

This clonotype was found many times. The chain's CDR3 is CASTGTDSYEQYF. The CDR3 nucleotides read TGTGCCAGCACCGGGACGGATTCCTACGAGCAGTACTTC. The rearrangement uses TRBV12-3 or TRBV12-4 and TRBJ2-7; D possibly matches TRBD1 or TRBD2 (5 bases each). The CDR3 is 13 residues long. V lost 7 bases and J lost 1, with 11 bases in between.

This clonotype was counted at least ten times. The chain combines TRBV10-2 with TRBJ2-3, with 8 bases lining up with TRBD2. This CDR3 region has 15 residues. The germline CDR1 and CDR2 sequences are WSHSY and SAAADI. The ends lost 0 bases at V and 7 bases at J; junction bases unmatched: 6. CDR3 coding DNA: TGCGCCAGCAGTGAGTCGCCGGGAGGGCAACATACGCAGTATTTT. It encodes CASSESPGGQHTQYF.

This chain connects TRBV29-1 to TRBJ1-4; 8 bases align to TRBD1. This CDR3 region has 14 residues. Germline V gene sequence: CDR1 SQVTM, CDR2 ANQGSEA. With V trimmed by 6 bases and J by 7 bases, 10 bases remained unmatched. For the CDR3, the DNA is TGCAGCGTGGGAGCAGGGGGCGAGGGTGAAAAACTGTTTTTT. Protein sequence: CSVGAGGEGEKLFF.

This clonotype was picked up a small number of times. V and J are TRBV28 and TRBJ2-2; 14 nucleotides agree with TRBD2. J gave up 3 bases and V 0 bases, and 15 bases lay outside the gene matches. Per the germline V gene, CDR1 is MDHEN and CDR2 is SYDVKM. The length of the CDR3 is 22 residues. The CDR3 spells CASSLWGRWGLAGVGDTGELFF. CDR3 nucleotides: TGTGCCAGCAGTTTATGGGGTCGGTGGGGACTAGCGGGAGTGGGTGACACCGGGGAGCTGTTTTTT.

This clonotype was recorded a few times. The chain joins TRBV20-1 to TRBJ2-1; TRBD2 aligns across 11 bases. V trimming: 5 bases; J trimming: 8 bases; junction bases outside the gene matches: 8. There are 14 residues in the CDR3. The V gene's germline CDR1 is DFQATT and CDR2 SNEGSKA (reference sequence). Written as DNA, the CDR3 is TGCAGTGCTCAACTAGCGGGAGTTGTCGATGAGCAGTTCTTC. It codes for CSAQLAGVVDEQFF.

This clonotype was seen ten or more times. The chain joins TRBV20-1 to TRBJ2-3; 7 positions match TRBD2. V lost 5 bases and J lost 2; bases outside the gene matches: 10. The CDR3 has 15 amino acids. Germline V gene data show CDR1 as DFQATT and CDR2 as SNEGSKA (reference sequence). CDR3 residues: CSAGPPGTNTDTQYF. The DNA of the CDR3 is TGCAGTGCTGGCCCCCCCGGGACTAACACAGATACGCAGTATTTT.

For this clonotype: A much larger clone is a single base away; this may be a read error. The chain joins TRBV20-1 to TRBJ2-4, with 7 nucleotides matching TRBD1. Germline V CDR1 and CDR2: DFQATT, SNEGSKA (reference sequence). Losses at the gene ends were 6 bases for V and 1 base for J; bases not matched to a gene: 3. This CDR3 comprises 13 residues. In DNA, the CDR3 is TGCAGTGCCAAGACAGGGGCCAAAAACATTCAGTACTTC. Protein product: CSAKTGAKNIQYF.

The chain links TRBV10-3 to TRBJ1-5; D is uncertain. V was pared by 7 bases and J by 1 base, with 11 bases between. The CDR3 has 14 residues. Germline V gene lookup returns CDR1 ENHRY and CDR2 SYGVKD. For the CDR3, the DNA is TGTGCCATCAAGACGGAAGGCAGCAATCAGCCCCAGCATTTT. It codes for CAIKTEGSNQPQHF.

In this sample, this clonotype turned up many times. This chain joins TRBV20-1 and TRBJ2-7; 8 bases map to TRBD1. V was clipped by 3 bases and J by 5 bases; unmatched bases: 6. The CDR3 is 13 amino acids. CDR1 DFQATT and CDR2 SNEGSKA come from the germline V gene (reference sequence). The CDR3 DNA is TGCAGTGCTAGTCAGGGGGCAAATCACGAGCAGTACTTC. This translates into CSASQGANHEQYF.

This clonotype has only one observation. The chain carries TRBV30 and TRBJ2-7; 10 bases fit TRBD1. Looked up from germline, CDR1 is GTSNPN and CDR2 is SVGIG (reference sequence). This CDR3 spans 14 amino acids. The ends lost 0 bases at V and 8 bases at J; junction bases unmatched: 7. CDR3 DNA: TGTGCCTGGAGTGTCTCTCCGGGACAGGGGCAGCAGTACTTC. Its translation is CAWSVSPGQGQQYF. Combining the CDR3 with reference TRBV30 and TRBJ2-7 gives the whole variable domain SQTIHQWPATLVQPVGSPLSLECTVEGTSNPNLYWYRQAAGRGLQLLFYSVGIGQISSEVPQNLSASRPQDRQFILSSKKLLLSDSGFYLCAWSVSPGQGQQYFGPGTRLTVT.